This TCR beta chain was sequenced for a study of control samples from healthy donors and cancer patients. On this clone: Other nucleotide sequences in the sample specify the same CDR3.

The CDR3 contains 13 residues. Germline V gene data show CDR1 as SGHDT and CDR2 as YYEEEE. V lost 0 bases and J lost 1, with 5 bases in between. Generated by immunoSEQ multiplex PCR, the TCRdb table keeps only in-frame clones and is missing some. Found here are around 130,000 clones, just under 90% of them singletons; the top ten hold 6% to 9.5%. The chain uses TRBV5-6 and TRBJ2-7; no clear D gene. The sequence was collected from a man aged 45 to 65 with head and neck cancer. The material sequenced was PBMCs. DNA of the CDR3: TGTGCCAGCAGCTTGGGCAGGTCCTACGAGCAGTACTTC. It yields the protein CASSLGRSYEQYF.